The next 25 T cell receptor beta chains were all read from a single sample in a study of blood T cells in healthy people across ages. Primed by a sample-barcoded 5' primer and a J-beta primer mix, a second PCR proceeded for roughly 6 to 12 cycles. TCRdb processed the 5' RACE reads anew with MiXCR; each CDR3 protein has one entry. The sample has roughly 680,000 distinct CDR3 sequences; about 51% are singletons. Sequenced: blood. The source is a woman older than 75 in good health.

As concerns this clonotype: A much larger clone is a single base away; this may be a read error. J is TRBJ2-5 and V is TRBV25-1; possibly TRBD1 for D (6 bases). Germline V gene data show CDR1 as MGHDK and CDR2 as SYGVNS. Trimming shortened V by 2 bases and J by 11 bases, and 18 bases separated the two germline ends. The CDR3 spans 14 residues. Written as DNA, the CDR3 is TGTGCCAGCAGTGAACTGGGGGCGGACAATGAGCAGTACTTC. It specifies CASSELGADNEQYF.

This clonotype was observed a handful of times. This chain joins TRBV5-1 and TRBJ2-1; 10 nucleotides match TRBD2. Germline assignment: CDR1 SGHRS and CDR2 YFSETQ. This CDR3 contains 15 residues. Unmatched junction bases numbered 7, after V lost 4 bases and J lost 6 bases. CDR3 DNA: TGCGCCAGCAGCCCGGGACTAGCGACTCCCAATGAGCAGTTCTTC. Encoded protein: CASSPGLATPNEQFF.

This clonotype has ten or more counts. The chain couples TRBV20-1 to TRBJ2-7, with 8 bases aligning to TRBD2. The length of the CDR3 is 14 residues. Losses at the gene ends were 4 bases for V and 0 bases for J; bases not matched to a gene: 5. Germline CDR1 and CDR2: DFQATT and SNEGSKA (reference sequence). In DNA, the CDR3 is TGCAGTGCTAAATTAGCGGGGAGCTCCTACGAGCAGTACTTC. Residues: CSAKLAGSSYEQYF.

The rearrangement links TRBV11-2 to TRBJ2-7; 7 bases are a match to TRBD2. Looked up from germline, CDR1 is SGHAT and CDR2 is FQNNGV. The trim removed 1 base at V and 4 bases at J, leaving 4 bases unmatched. The CDR3 loop spans 14 amino acids. CDR3 in DNA: TGTGCCAGCAGCTTAGTCGGGGGGATGTACGAGCAGTACTTC. This codes for CASSLVGGMYEQYF.

This clonotype has ten or more counts. The CDR3 coding sequence is TGCGCCAGCAGCGCGGGGGGTATCCAAGAGACCCAGTACTTC. It specifies CASSAGGIQETQYF. The rearrangement links TRBV5-1 to TRBJ2-5, with 8 bases fitting TRBD2. The germline gives CDR1 SGHRS, CDR2 YFSETQ. V shed 4 bases and J 1 base; nucleotides not matched to a gene: 3. This CDR3 has 14 residues.

This clonotype occurred many times. The rearrangement uses TRBV20-1 and TRBJ1-6; tentative D call: TRBD1 (5 bases). Trimming removed 1 base at V and 5 bases at J, with 15 bases between. The CDR3 contains 16 residues. Germline V CDR1 and CDR2: DFQATT, SNEGSKA (reference sequence). This chain's CDR3 is CSARAPGRGNNSPLHF. The CDR3 DNA sequence: TGCAGTGCTAGAGCCCCCGGGAGGGGCAATAATTCACCCCTCCACTTT.

The genes are TRBV30 and TRBJ2-3; TRBD2 aligns across 10 bases. After removal of 7 bases from V and 2 bases from J, the junction contained 6 bases not matched to a gene. Germline loops: CDR1 GTSNPN, CDR2 SVGIG (reference sequence). The CDR3 loop spans 14 amino acids. CDR3 amino acids: CASEREGPTDTQYF. CDR3 in DNA: TGTGCCTCCGAGCGGGAGGGTCCCACAGATACGCAGTATTTT.

In this sample, this clonotype turned up many times. This chain joins TRBV20-1 and TRBJ2-3; unclear D gene. The CDR3 totals 11 residues. The germline V gene encodes CDR1 DFQATT and CDR2 SNEGSKA (reference sequence). V was cut by 2 bases and J by 5 bases, with 5 bases left in between. Here the CDR3 reads CSARNGDTQYF. CDR3 sequence (DNA): TGCAGTGCTAGAAACGGAGATACGCAGTATTTT.

A few counts support this clonotype. It may be a read error: a sequence one base away is much more abundant. The chain joins TRBV9 to TRBJ2-7, with no clear D. The CDR3 length is 13 residues. With 3 bases removed from V and 2 bases from J, the gap between germline ends came to 9 bases. The germline V gene encodes CDR1 SGDLS and CDR2 YYNGEE. The chain's CDR3 is CASSGAPPYEQYF. Here the CDR3 DNA reads TGTGCCAGCAGCGGAGCCCCCCCCTACGAGCAGTACTTC.

This clonotype was counted between two and nine times. The chain recombines TRBV12-3 or TRBV12-4 with TRBJ2-1; 12 bases are a match to TRBD2. After removal of 6 bases from V and 6 bases from J, the junction contained 6 bases not matched to a gene. The CDR3 loop spans 15 amino acids. Here the CDR3 reads CASRPTSGGPNEQFF. The DNA for the CDR3 is TGTGCCAGCAGACCGACTAGCGGGGGCCCCAATGAGCAGTTCTTC.

The chain combines TRBV15 with TRBJ2-3; 8 nucleotides align to TRBD1. The CDR3 consists of 16 residues. The V and J ends lost 2 bases and 1 base, in that order; junction bases with no gene match: 5. Germline CDR1 is LNHNV and CDR2 is YYDKDF (reference sequence). This CDR3 reads CATSRHTGGGTDTQYF. In nucleotides, the CDR3 is TGTGCCACCAGCAGACACACAGGGGGAGGCACAGATACGCAGTATTTT.

In this sample, this clonotype turned up a few times. The V gene is TRBV6-6, the J gene TRBJ2-7, with D possibly being TRBD1 (6 bases). Germline V gives CDR1 MNHNY, CDR2 SVGAGI (reference sequence). Trimming left V 8 bases short and J 4 bases short, with 21 bases between. The CDR3 sequence is 15 residues long. The CDR3 protein is CASDNPDTDSYEQYF. The CDR3 DNA follows: TGTGCCAGCGATAATCCAGACACGGACAGTTACGAGCAGTACTTC.

This chain links TRBV3-1 with TRBJ2-3, with D perhaps being TRBD1 or TRBD2 (5 bases each). The CDR3 sequence is 15 residues long. Trimming removed 5 bases from V and 0 bases from J, with 12 bases in between. Germline CDR1 and CDR2: LGHDT and YNNKEL (reference sequence). The CDR3 sequence: CASSNRRPSTDTQYF. Here the CDR3 DNA reads TGTGCCAGCAGCAACAGGAGGCCTAGCACAGATACGCAGTATTTT.

This clonotype was counted many times. The chain employs TRBV20-1 and TRBJ2-1; 10 bases agree with TRBD2. Germline V gene data show CDR1 as DFQATT and CDR2 as SNEGSKA (reference sequence). This CDR3 spans 15 amino acids. V gave up 3 bases and J gave up 7 bases; unmatched junction bases: 9. CDR3 DNA: TGCAGTGCTAGGGAACGGGGACTAGCGTTTAATGAGCAGTTCTTC. It codes for CSARERGLAFNEQFF.

The chain joins TRBV6-2 or TRBV6-3 to TRBJ2-7; D gene uncertain. Germline CDR1 reads MNHEY; CDR2 reads SVGEGT. Trimming shortened V by 0 bases and J by 1 base, and 13 bases separated the two germline ends. The CDR3 is made up of 16 amino acids. CDR3 bases: TGTGCCAGCAGTTACTCGGCACTGGGTCTTTCCTACGAGCAGTACTTC. Translated: CASSYSALGLSYEQYF.

This chain connects TRBV6-6 to TRBJ2-7, with a tentative D call TRBD1 (6 bases). CDR1 and CDR2 from the germline V gene are MNHNY and SVGAGI (reference sequence). Trimming pared 6 bases from V and 0 bases from J, leaving 21 bases between. CDR3 length: 17 residues. CDR3 in DNA: TGTGCCAGCAGCAAGACCCACTTCGGACAGCGCTCCTACGAGCAGTACTTC. Encoded protein: CASSKTHFGQRSYEQYF.

This clonotype was detected many times. The chain uses TRBV5-1 and TRBJ2-1, with D hard to call. In germline, CDR1 is SGHRS, CDR2 YFSETQ. Trimming pared 1 base from V and 7 bases from J, leaving 12 bases between. The CDR3 runs to 14 residues. The CDR3 DNA reads TGCGCCAGCAGCTTGTCCAGGATTGGGAATGAGCAGTTCTTC. Residues: CASSLSRIGNEQFF.

The gene calls are TRBV12-3 or TRBV12-4 and TRBJ1-5; D uncertain. The CDR3 covers 13 residues. The ends were cut back, 1 base at V and 3 bases at J, with 4 bases in the middle. The chain's CDR3 is CASSLGYNQPQHF. CDR3 coding DNA: TGTGCCAGCAGTTTAGGATACAATCAGCCCCAGCATTTT.

With regard to this clonotype: Possible read error: a much larger clone is one base away. This rearrangement joins TRBV10-3 to TRBJ2-1; a possible D gene is TRBD1 (7 bases). Trimming took 6 bases from V and 7 from J, leaving 16 bases between them. The CDR3 extends over 14 amino acids. Germline CDR1 and CDR2: ENHRY and SYGVKD. DNA of the CDR3: TGTGCCATCAGCCTAGACAGGGAGGAGAATGAGCAGTTCTTC. Amino acid sequence: CAISLDREENEQFF.

This clonotype was counted once. J is TRBJ1-6 and V is TRBV3-1; 7 bases align to TRBD1. This CDR3 is built from 15 residues. V dropped 4 bases and J dropped 7; count of bases not matched to a gene: 7. CDR1 and CDR2 (germline): LGHDT, YNNKEL (reference sequence). CDR3 residues: CASSPVGRGNSPLHF. CDR3 DNA: TGTGCCAGCAGCCCCGTCGGCAGGGGGAATTCACCCCTCCACTTT.

This clonotype was recorded many times. The chain uses TRBV12-3 or TRBV12-4 and TRBJ2-1; TRBD1 might be the D (5 bases). With 2 bases removed from V and 12 bases from J, the gap between germline ends came to 11 bases. The CDR3 has 12 amino acids. The CDR3, as DNA: TGTGCCAGCAGTTTAACGACAGAGTTGCAGTTCTTC. This sequence encodes CASSLTTELQFF.

V usage is TRBV10-3 and J usage is TRBJ1-2; unclear D gene. This CDR3 spans 16 amino acids. The germline V gene encodes CDR1 ENHRY and CDR2 SYGVKD. V was shortened by 7 bases and J by 1 base, with 19 bases between the two germline ends. For the CDR3, the DNA is TGTGCCATCAACCACAACTTGGGAAAACTTAACTATGGCTACACCTTC. Protein product: CAINHNLGKLNYGYTF.

In regard to this clonotype: A read error may be the cause here, since a much bigger clone is one base away. The gene calls are TRBV12-3 or TRBV12-4 and TRBJ2-5, with unresolved D. Trimming removed 5 bases from V and 11 bases from J, with 18 bases in between. The CDR3 runs to 13 residues. CDR3 residues: CASSPQYYNEQYF. CDR3 in DNA: TGTGCCAGCAGTCCACAGTATTACAATGAGCAGTACTTC.

The table lists this clonotype with many counts. The rearrangement links TRBV7-9 to TRBJ2-3, with D possibly TRBD1 on 5 matching bases. This CDR3 spans 14 amino acids. V lost 2 bases and J lost 4, with 10 bases in between. In germline, CDR1 is SEHNR, CDR2 FQNEAQ (reference sequence). CDR3 DNA: TGTGCCAGCAGCTTAATGGGGCACCCAGATACGCAGTATTTT. Its translation: CASSLMGHPDTQYF.

The chain recombines TRBV7-9 with TRBJ1-2; TRBD1 matches 9 bases. CDR1 and CDR2 (germline): SEHNR, FQNEAQ (reference sequence). There are 14 residues in the CDR3. J gave up 5 bases and V 3 bases, and 4 bases lay outside the gene matches. This CDR3 is CASSFGQGIYGYTF. The DNA for the CDR3 is TGTGCCAGCAGCTTCGGACAGGGGATATATGGCTACACCTTC.